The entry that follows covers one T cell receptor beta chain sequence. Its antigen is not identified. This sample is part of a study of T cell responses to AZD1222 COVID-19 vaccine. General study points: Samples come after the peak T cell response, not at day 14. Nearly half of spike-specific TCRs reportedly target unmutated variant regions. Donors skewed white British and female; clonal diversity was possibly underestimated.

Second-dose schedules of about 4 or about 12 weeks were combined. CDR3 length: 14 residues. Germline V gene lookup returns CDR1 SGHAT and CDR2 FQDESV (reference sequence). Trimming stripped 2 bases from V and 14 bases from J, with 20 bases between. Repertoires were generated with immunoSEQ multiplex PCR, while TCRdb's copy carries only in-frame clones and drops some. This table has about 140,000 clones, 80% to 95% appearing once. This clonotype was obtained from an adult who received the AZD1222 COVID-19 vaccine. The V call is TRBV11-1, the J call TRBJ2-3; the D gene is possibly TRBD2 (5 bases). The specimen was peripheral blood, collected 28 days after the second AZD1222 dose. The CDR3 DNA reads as TGTGCCAGCAGCTTACCACTACGCCCCGAGGAGGTGTATTTT. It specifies CASSLPLRPEEVYF.